This T cell receptor (beta chain) was retrieved from a study of cytomegalovirus exposure and HLA in healthy donors. About the study: Most donors, around 81% of around 400 genotyped, fell in the Caucasian-associated ancestry cluster.

V lost 6 bases, J lost 4 bases, and 14 bases stayed unmatched. This CDR3 is 19 amino acids long. The germline V gene encodes CDR1 SGHAT and CDR2 FQNNGV. This clone is a singleton in its sample. 13 Jbeta primers and 60 Vbeta primers were used for the PCR. Profiling relied on immunoSEQ multiplex PCR, and the TCRdb table lists in-frame clones only, not all of them. This table has about 140,000 clones, over 60% appearing once. The chain joins TRBV11-2 to TRBJ2-2; 13 nucleotides align to TRBD2. The clonotype originates from a female donor in good health and CMV-seropositive. Source material: PBMCs. CDR3 nucleotides: TGTGCCAGCAGGCGCCACTCGGGACTAGCGGGATCTCGCACCGGGGAGCTGTTTTTT. It encodes CASRRHSGLAGSRTGELFF.